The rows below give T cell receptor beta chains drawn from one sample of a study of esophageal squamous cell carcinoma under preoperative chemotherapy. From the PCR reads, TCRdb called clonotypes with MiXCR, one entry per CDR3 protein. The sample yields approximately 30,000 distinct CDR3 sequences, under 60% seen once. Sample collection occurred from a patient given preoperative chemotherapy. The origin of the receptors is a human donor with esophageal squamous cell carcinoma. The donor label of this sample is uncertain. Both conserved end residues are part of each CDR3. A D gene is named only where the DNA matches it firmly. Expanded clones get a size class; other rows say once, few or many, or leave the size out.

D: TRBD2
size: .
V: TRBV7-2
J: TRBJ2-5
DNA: TGTGCCAGCAGCCGGACTAGCGGGGGGGCGGAGACCCAGACCTTC
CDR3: CASSRTSGGAETQTF

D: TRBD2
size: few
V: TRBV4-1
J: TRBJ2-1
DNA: TGCGCCAGCAGCCGAGGGACTAGCGTACGCAATGAGCAGTTCTTC
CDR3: CASSRGTSVRNEQFF

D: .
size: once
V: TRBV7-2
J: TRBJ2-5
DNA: TGTGCCAGCAGCCCTCTATGGGAGACCCAGTACTTC
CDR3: CASSPLWETQYF

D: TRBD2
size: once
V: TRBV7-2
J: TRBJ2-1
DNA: TGTGCCAGCAGCTTAGCGTGGACTAGCGGGAGGGCCATCGAGCAGTTCTTC
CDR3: CASSLAWTSGRAIEQFF

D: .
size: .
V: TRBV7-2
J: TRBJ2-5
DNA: TGTGCCAGCAGCTTCCCGGGGGCGACCCAATATTTC
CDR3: CASSFPGATQYF

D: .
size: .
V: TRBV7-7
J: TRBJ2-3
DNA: TGTGCCAGCAGCCTGACATCAAGCACAGATACGCAGTATTTT
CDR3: CASSLTSSTDTQYF

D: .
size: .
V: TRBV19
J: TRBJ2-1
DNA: TGTGCCAGTAGTCGCCAGAGCAATGAGCAGTTCTTC
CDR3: CASSRQSNEQFF

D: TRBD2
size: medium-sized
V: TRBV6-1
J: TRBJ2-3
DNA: TGTGCCAGCAGCTCACGAGGTCTCCTCTCGGGACTAGCGACTACAGATACGCAGTATTTT
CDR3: CASSSRGLLSGLATTDTQYF

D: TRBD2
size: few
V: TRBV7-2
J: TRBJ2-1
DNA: TGTGCCAGCAGCTTAGGGTCAGCGGGAGGGAGCAATGAGCAGTTCTTC
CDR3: CASSLGSAGGSNEQFF

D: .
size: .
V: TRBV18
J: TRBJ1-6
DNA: TGTGCCAGCTCACAGGACAGAGGGTTGACTTCACCCCTCCACTTT
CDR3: CASSQDRGLTSPLHF

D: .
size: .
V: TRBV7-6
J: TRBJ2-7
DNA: TGTGCCAGCAGCAGGGACAACTACGAGCAGTACTTC
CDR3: CASSRDNYEQYF

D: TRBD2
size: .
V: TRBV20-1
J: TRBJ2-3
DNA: TGCAGTGCTAGAGATCGGGAAGTTAGCGGGAGTCTCACAGATACGCAGTATTTT
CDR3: CSARDREVSGSLTDTQYF

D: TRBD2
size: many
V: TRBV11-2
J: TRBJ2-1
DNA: TGTGCCAGCAGCCCCGTAGGAGCGGGAACATACAATGAGCAGTTCTTC
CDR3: CASSPVGAGTYNEQFF

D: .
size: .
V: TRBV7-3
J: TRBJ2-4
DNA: TGTGCCAGCAGCGCGGTGCTCGGGGGACGGGTCCAAAACACCCAGTACTTC
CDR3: CASSAVLGGRVQNTQYF

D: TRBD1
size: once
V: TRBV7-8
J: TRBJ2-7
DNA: TGTGCCAGCAGCGCCCGACAGGGGCCGTCCGGCGAGCAGTACTTC
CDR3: CASSARQGPSGEQYF

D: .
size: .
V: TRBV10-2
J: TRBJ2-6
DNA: TGCGCCAGCAGTGAACGGGGGGCCAACGTCCTGACTTTC
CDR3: CASSERGANVLTF

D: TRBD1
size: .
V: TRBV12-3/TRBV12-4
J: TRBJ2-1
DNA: TGTGCCAGCAGTTTAGTCCCCACAGGGGATGAGCAGTTCTTC
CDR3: CASSLVPTGDEQFF

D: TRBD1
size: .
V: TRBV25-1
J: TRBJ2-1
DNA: TGTGCCAGCAGTGTTCAGGGGGCCCAGTTCTTC
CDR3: CASSVQGAQFF

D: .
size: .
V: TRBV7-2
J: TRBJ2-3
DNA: TGTGCCAGCGCGGCACAGGGAGGGAGAGGCCCAGAGACGCAGTATTTT
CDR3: CASAAQGGRGPETQYF

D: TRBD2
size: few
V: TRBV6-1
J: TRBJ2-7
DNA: TGTGCCAGCACCTCCTCGGGGGGCTCCTACGAGCAGTACTTC
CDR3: CASTSSGGSYEQYF

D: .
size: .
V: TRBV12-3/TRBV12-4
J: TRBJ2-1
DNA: TGTGCCAGCAGTTTAACCCGGGACAATGAGCAGTTCTTC
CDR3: CASSLTRDNEQFF

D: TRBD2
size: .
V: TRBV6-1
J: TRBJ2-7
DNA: TGTGCCAGCAGTGAAGGCGGGCTAGCGGAAAGTCGGTTCTTC
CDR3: CASSEGGLAESRFF

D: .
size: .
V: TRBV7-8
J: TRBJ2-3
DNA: TGTTGCAGCATCTTACAGCAGCGGGACAAAAACATTCAGTATTTT
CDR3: CCSILQQRDKNIQYF

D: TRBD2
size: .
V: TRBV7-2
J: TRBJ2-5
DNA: TGTGCCAGCAGCTTCAGGGGACTAGCGGTCCATGAGCAGTACTTC
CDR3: CASSFRGLAVHEQYF

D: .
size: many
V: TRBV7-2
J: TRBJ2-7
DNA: TGTGCCAGCAGCTCTGGCTCAGGCTGGACCTACGAGCAGTACTTC
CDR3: CASSSGSGWTYEQYF

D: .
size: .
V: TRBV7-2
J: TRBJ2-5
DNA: TGTGCCGCGAGGCTCGGGGGCCGGTTCCAAGAGACCCAGTACTTC
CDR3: CAARLGGRFQETQYF

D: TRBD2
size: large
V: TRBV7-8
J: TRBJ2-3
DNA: TGTGCCAGCAGCTTACACCAGCGGGACACAGATACGCAGTATTTT
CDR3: CASSLHQRDTDTQYF